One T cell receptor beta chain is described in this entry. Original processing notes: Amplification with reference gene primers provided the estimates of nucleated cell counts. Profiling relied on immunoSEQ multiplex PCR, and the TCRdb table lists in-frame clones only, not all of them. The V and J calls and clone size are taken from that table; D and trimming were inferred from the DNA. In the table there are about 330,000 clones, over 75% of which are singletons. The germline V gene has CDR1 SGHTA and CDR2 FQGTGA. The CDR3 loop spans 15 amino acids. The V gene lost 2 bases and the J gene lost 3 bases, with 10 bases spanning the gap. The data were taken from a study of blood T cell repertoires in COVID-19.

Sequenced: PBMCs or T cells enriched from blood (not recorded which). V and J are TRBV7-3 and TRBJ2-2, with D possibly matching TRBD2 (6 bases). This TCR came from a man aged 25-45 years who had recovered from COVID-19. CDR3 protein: CASSLVGGDTGELFF. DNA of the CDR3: TGTGCCAGCAGCTTAGTGGGAGGTGACACCGGGGAGCTGTTTTTT. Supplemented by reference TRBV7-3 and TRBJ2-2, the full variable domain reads GAGVSQTPSNKVTEKGKYVELRCDPISGHTALYWYRQSLGQGPEFLIYFQGTGAADDSGLPNDRFFAVRPEGSVSTLKIQRTERGDSAVYLCASSLVGGDTGELFFGEGSRLTVL.